This T cell receptor (beta chain) is drawn from a study of a mutant IDH1 vaccine in newly diagnosed glioma (dated by TCRdb to the early 2020s). Looking at the study overall: Patients were given eight vaccinations, in weeks 1, 3, 5, 7, 11, 15, 19 and 23, which matched visits V03 through V10. Prior to enrollment, standard therapy consisting of radiotherapy alone, temozolomide alone, or radiochemotherapy with temozolomide had been administered to patients, with the combination being received by most patients. Longitudinal TCRB deep sequencing was done for 25 to 30 treated patients, wherever samples were available for exploratory analyses. Peripheral blood samples were drawn at six visits, namely V03 (baseline), V05, V07, V10, V12 and V13. Vaccination started 4-6 weeks after radiotherapy alone, or was given together with temozolomide cycles in the groups whose treatment included chemotherapy. Of the roughly 30 treated patients, approximately 62% were male and roughly 40% were female, and a mean age of roughly 40 years was recorded.

On the study overall, not on this receptor specifically: Immune responses induced by the vaccine were seen in approximately 93% of patients across multiple MHC alleles. Changes in the top peripheral T cell clonotypes picked up by TCRB sequencing did not appear to be linked to pseudoprogression. The authors noted that analyses of patient blood samples could not be reproduced because of sample limitations. Selection of PBMC samples for TCRB deep sequencing was based on availability.

The time point label, as the study defines it: week 11, during vaccination. Each vaccine dose, consisting of 300 ug of a 20-mer mutant IDH1 peptide in Montanide, was administered subcutaneously with topical imiquimod. The donors had newly diagnosed IDH1-mutant astrocytomas of WHO grade 3 or 4 that showed loss of nuclear ATRX. The samples were drawn from NOA16, a multicentre, single-arm, open-label phase I trial in Germany that tested a mutant IDH1 peptide vaccine in humans for the first time. Genomic DNA for TCRB sequencing was isolated from EDTA blood with the DNeasy Blood and Tissue Kit. Library preparation employed the immunoSEQ multiplex PCR assay. Rearranged TCR beta chain sequences were amplified using the hsTCRB Kit according to the manufacturer's protocol. An Illumina MiSeq was used to sequence the TCRB libraries. Regarding the original processing steps: The kit vendor's proprietary platform handled demultiplexing, trimming and gene mapping. Sourced from immuneACCESS, this table was stored by TCRdb with only in-frame sequences that have V and J called. A share of the clones is absent; for the studies checked, an unresolved V gene accounts for under half, and the remainder has no known explanation. V, J and clone size were drawn from that table, and D and trimming were deduced from the DNA. Here the sample has 55,000 to 65,000 clones; approximately 80% occur a single time. About 3.7% of the sample rests with the top ten.

Termini included, the CDR3 measures 14 amino acids. CDR1 and CDR2 were assigned from the germline V gene as SGHRS and YFSETQ. Comments on this clone: This clone's antigen is unknown. The CDR3 does not end in the conserved phenylalanine or tryptophan, so this is likely a read error. Because the CDR3's place on the DNA is in doubt, the DNA is left out and the CDR3 is given as listed by TCRdb.

The V gene is TRBV5-1 and the J gene is TRBJ2-4; the table calls TRBD2, which could not be checked here. The sequencing here drew on PBMCs, taken from a glioma patient whose treatment included an IDH1 peptide vaccine. This clonotype originated in a young man with glioma. The CDR3 region: CASSRGNRPSSAND.